This is a list of T cell receptor beta chains from one sample in a study of blood T cell repertoires in COVID-19. Profiled with immunoSEQ multiplex PCR; TCRdb holds only in-frame clones, not every one. The profile shows roughly 34,000 clones, around 77% of them singletons. Input material: peripheral blood. These receptors came from a human donor in a cohort sampled during active COVID-19. CDR3s include the opening cysteine and the closing phenylalanine or tryptophan. D genes are given only for firm matches.

d_call	v_call	j_call	cdr3_aa
TRBD2	TRBV6-2/TRBV6-3	TRBJ2-7	CASSSRRLAGEDEQYF
NA	TRBV5-5	TRBJ1-2	CASSLLGLRGYTF
TRBD2	TRBV18	TRBJ2-1	CASSPLGLAGGNEQFF
NA	TRBV13	TRBJ1-5	CASSWGGNQPQHF
NA	TRBV27	TRBJ1-1	CASSLQPTGAEAFF
TRBD1	TRBV19	TRBJ2-7	CASSIDRGYEQYF
NA	TRBV2	TRBJ1-2	CASSQGIGYTF
NA	TRBV7-2	TRBJ1-6	CASSSDWRGSSPLHF
NA	TRBV28	TRBJ1-4	CASGAGVGEKLFF
TRBD2	TRBV15	TRBJ2-3	CATSWGGDTDTQYF
TRBD1	TRBV30	TRBJ2-5	CAWSVQGGTQETQYF
TRBD1	TRBV4-1	TRBJ2-2	CASSLDRVYTGELFF
NA	TRBV30	TRBJ1-4	CAWSVDSGKLFF
NA	TRBV19	TRBJ2-2	CASPDRNTGELFF
NA	TRBV5-1	TRBJ2-7	CASSLQGNWDEQYF